This T cell receptor beta chain was profiled in a study of CD8 T cells in ankylosing spondylitis. Using its own MiXCR run on the 5' RACE reads, TCRdb lists one record per CDR3 protein. The sample lists 180,000 or so distinct CDR3 sequences; around 10% were seen once. This clonotype was seen a handful of times. Germline values: CDR1 SEHNR, CDR2 FQNEAQ (reference sequence). Trimming left V 4 bases short and J 3 bases short, with 9 bases between. This CDR3 contains 14 residues. Sample: blood, either unsorted or a sorted T cell fraction (not recorded which). The chain joins TRBV7-9 to TRBJ1-4, with D maybe TRBD1 (6 bases). This clonotype was sampled from a male donor with ankylosing spondylitis or in good health (not recorded which). The CDR3 sequence: CASSSTGSNEKLFF. In DNA form, the CDR3 reads TGTGCCAGCAGCTCGACAGGTTCTAATGAAAAACTGTTTTTT.